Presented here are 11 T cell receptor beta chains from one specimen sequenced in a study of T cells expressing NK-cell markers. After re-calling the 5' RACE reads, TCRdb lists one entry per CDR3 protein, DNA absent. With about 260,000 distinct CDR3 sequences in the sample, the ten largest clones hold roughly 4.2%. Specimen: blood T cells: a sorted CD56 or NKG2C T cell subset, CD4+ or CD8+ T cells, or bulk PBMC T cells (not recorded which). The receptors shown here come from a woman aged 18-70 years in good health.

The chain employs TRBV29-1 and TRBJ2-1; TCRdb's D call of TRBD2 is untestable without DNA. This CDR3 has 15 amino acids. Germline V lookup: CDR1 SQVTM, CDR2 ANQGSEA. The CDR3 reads CSARPGTSGYNEQFF.

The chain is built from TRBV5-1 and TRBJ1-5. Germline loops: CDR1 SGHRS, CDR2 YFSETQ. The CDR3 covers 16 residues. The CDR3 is CASSLDGGLSNQPQHF.

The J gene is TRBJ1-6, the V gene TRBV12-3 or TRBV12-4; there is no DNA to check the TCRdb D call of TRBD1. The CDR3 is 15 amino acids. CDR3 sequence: CASSLRGHYNSPLHF.

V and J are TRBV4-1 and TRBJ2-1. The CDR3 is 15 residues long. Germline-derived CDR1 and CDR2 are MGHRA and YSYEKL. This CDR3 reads CASSQGGATYNEQFF.

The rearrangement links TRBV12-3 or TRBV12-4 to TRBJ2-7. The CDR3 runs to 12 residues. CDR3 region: CASSLRWHEQYF.

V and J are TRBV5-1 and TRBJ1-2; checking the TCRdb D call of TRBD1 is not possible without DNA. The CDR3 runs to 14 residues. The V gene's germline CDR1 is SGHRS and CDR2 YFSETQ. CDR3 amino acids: CASSLEGARYGYTF.

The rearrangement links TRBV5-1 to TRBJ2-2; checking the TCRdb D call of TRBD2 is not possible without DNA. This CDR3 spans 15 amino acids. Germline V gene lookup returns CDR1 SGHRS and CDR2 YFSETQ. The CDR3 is CASSPTSGATGELFF.

CDR3 sequence reads: CASSLGREYYEQYF. This rearrangement joins TRBV7-2 to TRBJ2-7; the TCRdb D gene call, TRBD1, has no DNA to confirm it. Germline CDR1 reads SGHTA; CDR2 reads FQGNSA. CDR3 length: 14 residues.

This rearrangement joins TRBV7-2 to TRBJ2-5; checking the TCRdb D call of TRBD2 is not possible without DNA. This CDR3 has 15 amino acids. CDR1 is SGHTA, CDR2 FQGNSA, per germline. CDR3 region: CASSHEGPRIGTQYF.

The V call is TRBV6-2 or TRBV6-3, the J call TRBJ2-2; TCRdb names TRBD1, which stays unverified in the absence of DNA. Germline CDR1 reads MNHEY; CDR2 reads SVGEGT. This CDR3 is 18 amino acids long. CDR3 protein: CASSYSRFPGKNTGELFF.

The CDR3 here is CASSNGPSSYNEQFF. The rearrangement links TRBV12-3 or TRBV12-4 to TRBJ2-1; TCRdb gives TRBD2 as the D gene, but with no DNA this cannot be confirmed. This CDR3 is built from 15 residues.